This TCR beta chain was profiled in a study of blood T cell repertoires in COVID-19. Study in general: Some COVID-19 samples were acute and others convalescent; all came from the United States, Italy and Spain. T cells, B-cell-depleted T cells, or PBMCs supplied cDNA or gDNA.

In the original analysis: Reference gene primer amplification yielded estimated nucleated cell counts. Sequenced by immunoSEQ multiplex PCR; TCRdb stores in-frame clones only, minus some. Clonal size and the V and J genes are those of that table, whereas D and trimming came from the DNA. The table records around 230,000 clones, around 80% of them present only once. CDR3 length: 15 amino acids. Trimming took off 7 bases at V and 1 base at J, with 16 bases between the two ends. Germline V gives CDR1 LNHDA, CDR2 SQIVND (reference sequence). The chain recombines TRBV19 with TRBJ1-1, with D hard to call. The clonotype was recovered from a man aged 35 to 55 with acute or convalescent COVID-19. Sample: peripheral blood. CDR3: CASNQPGVSNTEAFF. CDR3 nucleotides: TGTGCCAGTAATCAGCCCGGGGTTTCGAACACTGAAGCTTTCTTT.